Below, 19 T cell receptor beta chains from the same sample are listed, as sequenced in a study of shared clonotypes between healthy human individuals. The data were produced by immunoSEQ multiplex PCR, yet TCRdb's version contains in-frame clones alone and is incomplete. The sample contains around 1.1 million clones, around 77% of which appear only once. Material: memory CD4+ T cells from PBMCs. Subset: CD45RA-negative fraction. The receptors originated from a man aged 18 to 30 in good health. Some clones in this sample may be carry-over from other donors' samples.

The chain is built from TRBV19 and TRBJ2-7; no clear D gene. Per germline, CDR1 LNHDA and CDR2 SQIVND (reference sequence). Trimming pared 5 bases from V and 3 bases from J, leaving 11 bases between. CDR3 length: 13 amino acids. The CDR3 nucleotides read TGTGCCAGTAGTTTAGGTAGAAACTACGAGCAGTACTTC. Translated, it gives CASSLGRNYEQYF.

CDR3 coding DNA: TGTGCCAGCAGTTTATCCCTCTCTGGGGCCAACGTCCTGACTTTC. Protein sequence: CASSLSLSGANVLTF. The J gene is TRBJ2-6, the V gene TRBV27; no clear D. The V end was cut by 0 bases, the J end by 0 bases, with 3 bases between. From germline, CDR1 is MNHEY and CDR2 SMNVEV (reference sequence). The CDR3 spans 15 residues. The variable domain in full, completed from reference TRBV27 and TRBJ2-6, reads EAQVTQNPRYLITVTGKKLTVTCSQNMNHEYMSWYRQDPGLGLRQIYYSMNVEVTDKGDVPEGYKVSRKEKRNFPLILESPSPNQTSLYFCASSLSLSGANVLTFGAGSRLTVL.

This clone came up a few times. The chain uses TRBV30 and TRBJ2-1; 10 bases fit TRBD2. Germline CDR1 reads GTSNPN; CDR2 reads SVGIG (reference sequence). V was pared by 7 bases and J by 6 bases, with 9 bases of the junction left unmatched. This CDR3 is 14 amino acids long. CDR3 sequence: CASEASGGGNEQFF. DNA for the CDR3: TGTGCCTCCGAGGCTAGCGGGGGCGGCAATGAGCAGTTCTTC.

The rearrangement uses TRBV10-3 and TRBJ2-7, with 9 bases lining up with TRBD1. Looked up from germline, CDR1 is ENHRY and CDR2 is SYGVKD. J lost 6 bases, V lost 6 bases, and 6 bases had no gene match. The CDR3 has 13 amino acids. CDR3 DNA: TGTGCCATCAGCAACAGGGGGCTGGGCGAGCAGTACTTC. Its translation is CAISNRGLGEQYF.

J is TRBJ2-6 and V is TRBV6-1; maybe TRBD2 (5 bases). The CDR3 totals 15 residues. Trimming shortened V by 5 bases and J by 2 bases, and 10 bases separated the two germline ends. Germline CDR1 MNHNS, CDR2 SASEGT. This chain's CDR3 is CASSMSGTGANVLTF. CDR3 bases: TGTGCCAGCAGTATGTCCGGGACTGGGGCCAACGTCCTGACTTTC.

Note on this clone: In the same sample, other DNA sequences code for this CDR3. This rearrangement joins TRBV6-4 to TRBJ1-1; D is uncertain. The CDR3 runs 13 residues. The ends were cut back, 5 bases at V and 1 base at J, with 8 bases in the middle. CDR1 MRHNA and CDR2 SNTAGT come from the germline V gene. The CDR3 sequence is CASSSRENTEAFF. CDR3 bases: TGTGCCAGCAGTTCCCGTGAGAACACTGAAGCTTTCTTT.

The CDR3 loop is CASRTGTNQPQHF. The DNA for the CDR3 is TGTGCCAGCCGGACAGGGACAAATCAGCCCCAGCATTTT. This chain connects TRBV28 to TRBJ1-5, with 8 bases lining up with TRBD1. This CDR3 contains 13 residues. Germline lookup yields CDR1 MDHEN and CDR2 SYDVKM. The ends lost 8 bases at V and 4 bases at J; junction bases unmatched: 4.

V is TRBV10-2 and J is TRBJ2-2; D remains unclear. Germline V lookup: CDR1 WSHSY, CDR2 SAAADI. V shed 7 bases and J shed 0 bases, with 6 bases lying between them. The CDR3 length is 13 residues. In nucleotides, the CDR3 is TGCGCCAGCATGTCTACGAACACCGGGGAGCTGTTTTTT. Translation gives CASMSTNTGELFF.

The chain is built from TRBV4-1 and TRBJ1-4; D is unclear. CDR1 is MGHRA and CDR2 is YSYEKL in the germline V gene. CDR3 length: 14 residues. Trimming left V 1 base short and J 4 bases short, with 7 bases between. The DNA for the CDR3 is TGCGCCAGCAGCCAAGTGCAGGATAATGAAAAACTGTTTTTT. Protein: CASSQVQDNEKLFF.

J is TRBJ1-2 and V is TRBV27; TRBD1 agrees at 10 bases. Unmatched junction bases numbered 7, after V lost 4 bases and J lost 8 bases. The CDR3 is 14 amino acids. Germline CDR1 reads MNHEY; CDR2 reads SMNVEV (reference sequence). CDR3 protein: CASSYRQGAWGYTF. Here the CDR3 DNA reads TGTGCCAGCAGTTACCGACAGGGGGCTTGGGGCTACACCTTC.

Note on this clone: It may be a read error: a sequence one base away is much more abundant. The rearrangement links TRBV2 to TRBJ2-2; D call uncertain. Germline V gene data show CDR1 as SNHLY and CDR2 as FYNNEI. Trimming stripped 5 bases from V and 3 bases from J, with 4 bases between. This CDR3 comprises 12 residues. The CDR3 DNA reads TGTGCCAGCAGTTTAGACACCGGGGAGCTGTTTTTT. As protein: CASSLDTGELFF. Full variable domain (rest looked up from reference TRBV2 and TRBJ2-2): EPEVTQTPSHQVTQMGQEVILRCVPISNHLYFYWYRQILGQKVEFLVSFYNNEISEKSEIFDDQFSVERPDGSNFTLKIRSTKLEDSAMYFCASSLDTGELFFGEGSRLTVL.

This chain connects TRBV29-1 to TRBJ2-1; TRBD2 matches at 11 bases. The CDR3 contains 13 residues. V dropped 7 bases and J dropped 9; count of bases not matched to a gene: 8. Germline lookup yields CDR1 SQVTM and CDR2 ANQGSEA. In DNA, the CDR3 is TGCAGCGGACTAGCGGGGAGAAGGTCTGAGCAGTTCTTC. It specifies CSGLAGRRSEQFF.

The chain recombines TRBV28 with TRBJ2-3; D is possibly TRBD2 (5 bases). From germline, CDR1 is MDHEN and CDR2 SYDVKM. Trimming took off 8 bases at V and 6 bases at J, with 21 bases between the two ends. This CDR3 comprises 15 residues. CDR3 coding DNA: TGTGCCAGCCGTGGTGTACTTCCCAGAGGGGATACGCAGTATTTT. Protein: CASRGVLPRGDTQYF.

The chain couples TRBV28 to TRBJ1-2; D ambiguous. CDR1 and CDR2 (germline): MDHEN, SYDVKM. This CDR3 region has 12 residues. The V and J ends lost 7 bases and 5 bases respectively, with 11 bases between them. This CDR3 reads CASTSAGYGYTF. The CDR3 DNA sequence: TGTGCCAGCACCTCCGCCGGATATGGCTACACCTTC.

CDR3 coding DNA: TGTGCCAGCAGCCACAGGGCCTATGGCTACACCTTC. This sequence encodes CASSHRAYGYTF. This chain joins TRBV14 and TRBJ1-2, with TRBD1 as a possible D gene (5 bases). Trimming stripped 3 bases from V and 4 bases from J, with 6 bases between. The CDR3 is 12 residues long. Germline values: CDR1 SGHDN, CDR2 FVKESK.

V usage is TRBV6-1 and J usage is TRBJ2-3; D tentatively reads TRBD1 or TRBD2 (7 bases each). CDR3 length equals 15 residues. From germline, CDR1 is MNHNS and CDR2 SASEGT. The ends were cut back, 7 bases at V and 8 bases at J, with 22 bases in the middle. CDR3 in amino acids: CASTQAGRGLGTQYF. CDR3 in DNA: TGTGCCAGCACTCAGGCAGGGAGGGGGCTGGGTACGCAGTATTTT.

This chain's CDR3 is CASSEPGYDYNEQFF. CDR3 DNA sequence: TGTGCCAGCAGTGAACCAGGGTATGACTACAATGAGCAGTTCTTC. V and J are TRBV25-1 and TRBJ2-1; D is perhaps TRBD1 (5 bases). The V gene's germline CDR1 is MGHDK and CDR2 SYGVNS. The length of the CDR3 is 15 residues. V lost 2 bases and J 3 bases, leaving 11 bases between the germline ends.

In regard to this clone: Other DNA sequences from this sample encode an identical CDR3 as well. The chain has TRBV27 and TRBJ2-7; 11 bases agree with TRBD1. V lost 8 bases to trimming and J lost 4 bases; unmatched junction nucleotides: 7. Per germline, CDR1 MNHEY and CDR2 SMNVEV (reference sequence). The CDR3 contains 14 residues. CDR3 sequence (DNA): TGTGCCAGCCGTCGTGGACAGGGGGCTTACGAGCAGTACTTC. It is translated as CASRRGQGAYEQYF.

This clone is a singleton in its sample. One base separates it from a far larger clone, so it is likely a read error. The identical CDR3 is also encoded by other nucleotide sequences in the sample. The CDR3 region is CASSSTGTSGSGRYF. DNA of the CDR3: TGTGCCAGCAGTTCAACCGGGACTAGCGGGAGCGGGAGATACTTC. The rearrangement links TRBV11-1 to TRBJ2-7; 14 bases agree with TRBD2. V trimming: 6 bases; J trimming: 13 bases; junction bases outside the gene matches: 14. The germline CDR1 and CDR2 sequences are SGHAT and FQDESV (reference sequence). CDR3 length: 15 amino acids.